The clone carrying this TCR beta chain was observed many times. What it binds is unknown. These data originate in a study of human T cells and chemical hapten exposure. Overall study context: Patients, a majority of them female, were diagnosed with alopecia areata, totalis or universalis. General study results and limits: Expanded TCRs grouped into significantly more large CDR3 similarity clusters than controls produced.

Each CDR3 protein is one row after TCRdb ran MiXCR on the RACE reads. The table lists over 300,000 distinct CDR3 sequences, 5% to 6.5% of them singletons, with 2.6% in the top ten. Trimming pared 1 base from V and 10 bases from J, leaving 14 bases between. The CDR3 length is 15 residues. Germline loops: CDR1 MNHNS, CDR2 SASEGT. Stated time point: pre-sensitization, week 0. Documented treatment: therapeutic diphenylcyclopropenone sensitization with weekly scalp DPC. The TCR originated in a woman aged 50 to 65 with alopecia areata. Some clones in this sample may be carry-over from other donors' samples. V usage is TRBV6-1 and J usage is TRBJ1-6; a weak D match, TRBD1 (6 bases). The specimen comprised whole blood, sampled in connection with sensitization to the hapten diphenylcyclopropenone (DPC). CDR3 sequence (DNA): TGTGCCAGCAGTGAAGTGGAACAGGGATACTCACCCCTCCACTTT. This codes for CASSEVEQGYSPLHF.